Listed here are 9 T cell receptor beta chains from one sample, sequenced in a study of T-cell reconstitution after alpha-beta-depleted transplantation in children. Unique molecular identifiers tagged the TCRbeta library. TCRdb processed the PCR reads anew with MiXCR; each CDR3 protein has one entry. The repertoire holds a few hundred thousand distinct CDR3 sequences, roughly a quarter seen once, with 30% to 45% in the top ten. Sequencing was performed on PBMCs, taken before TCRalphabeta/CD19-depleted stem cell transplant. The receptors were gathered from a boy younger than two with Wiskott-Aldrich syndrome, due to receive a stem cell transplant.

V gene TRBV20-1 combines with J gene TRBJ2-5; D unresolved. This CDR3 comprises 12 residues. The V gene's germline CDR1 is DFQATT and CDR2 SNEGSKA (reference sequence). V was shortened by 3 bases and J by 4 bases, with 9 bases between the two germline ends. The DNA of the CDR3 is TGCAGTGCTAGCTACAGCGCAGAGACCCAGTACTTC. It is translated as CSASYSAETQYF.

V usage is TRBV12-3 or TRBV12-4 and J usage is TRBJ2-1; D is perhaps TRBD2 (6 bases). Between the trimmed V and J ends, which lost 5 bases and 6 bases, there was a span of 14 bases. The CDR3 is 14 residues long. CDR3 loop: CASSPQLATNEQFF. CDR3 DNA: TGTGCCAGCAGTCCACAGCTAGCGACCAATGAGCAGTTCTTC.

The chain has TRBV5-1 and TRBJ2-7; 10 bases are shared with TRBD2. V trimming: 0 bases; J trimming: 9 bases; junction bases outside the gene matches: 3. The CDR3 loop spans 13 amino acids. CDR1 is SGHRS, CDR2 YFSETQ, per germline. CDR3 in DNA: TGCGCCAGCAGCTTGGAGCGGGAGGGCCGGCAGTACTTC. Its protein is CASSLEREGRQYF.

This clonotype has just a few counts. The CDR3 is CASSGWREGRTDTQYF. The CDR3 DNA follows: TGTGCCAGCAGCGGCTGGCGGGAGGGCCGCACAGATACGCAGTATTTT. V is TRBV7-2 and J is TRBJ2-3, with 9 bases that match TRBD2. J was trimmed by 1 base and V by 5 bases; bases with no gene match: 7. The CDR3 length is 16 residues. From germline, CDR1 is SGHTA and CDR2 FQGNSA.

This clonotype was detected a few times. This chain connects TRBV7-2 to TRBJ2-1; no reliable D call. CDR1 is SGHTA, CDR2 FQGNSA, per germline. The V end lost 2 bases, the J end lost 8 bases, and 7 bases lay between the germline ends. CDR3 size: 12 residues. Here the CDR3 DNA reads TGTGCCAGCAGCTTACGTGTCTATGAGCAGTTCTTC. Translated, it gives CASSLRVYEQFF.

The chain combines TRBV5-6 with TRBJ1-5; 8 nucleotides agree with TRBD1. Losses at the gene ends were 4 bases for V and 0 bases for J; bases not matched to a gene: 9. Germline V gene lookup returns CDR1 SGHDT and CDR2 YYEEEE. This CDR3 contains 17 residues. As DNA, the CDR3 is TGTGCCAGCAGCCGGCAGGGACAGGCGATTAGCAATCAGCCCCAGCATTTT. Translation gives CASSRQGQAISNQPQHF.

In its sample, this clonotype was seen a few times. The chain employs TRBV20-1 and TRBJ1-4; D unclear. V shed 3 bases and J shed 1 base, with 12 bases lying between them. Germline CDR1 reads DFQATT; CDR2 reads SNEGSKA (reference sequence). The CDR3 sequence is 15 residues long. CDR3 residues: CSASRALGTNEKLFF. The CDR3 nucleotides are TGCAGTGCTAGTAGGGCCCTAGGAACTAATGAAAAACTGTTTTTT.

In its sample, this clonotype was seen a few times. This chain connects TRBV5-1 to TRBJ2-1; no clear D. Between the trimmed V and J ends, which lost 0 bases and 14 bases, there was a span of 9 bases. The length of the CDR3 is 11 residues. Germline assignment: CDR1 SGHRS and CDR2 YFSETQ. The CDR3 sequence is CASSLAGYEFF. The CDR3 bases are TGCGCCAGCAGCTTGGCGGGTTACGAGTTCTTC.

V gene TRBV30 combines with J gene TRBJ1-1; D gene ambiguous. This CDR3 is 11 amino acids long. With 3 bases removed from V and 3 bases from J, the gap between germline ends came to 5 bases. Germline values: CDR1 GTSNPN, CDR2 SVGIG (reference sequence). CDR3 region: CAWRGYTEAFF. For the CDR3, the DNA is TGTGCCTGGAGGGGGTACACTGAAGCTTTCTTT. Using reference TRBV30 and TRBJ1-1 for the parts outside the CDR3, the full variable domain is SQTIHQWPATLVQPVGSPLSLECTVEGTSNPNLYWYRQAAGRGLQLLFYSVGIGQISSEVPQNLSASRPQDRQFILSSKKLLLSDSGFYLCAWRGYTEAFFGQGTRLTVV.